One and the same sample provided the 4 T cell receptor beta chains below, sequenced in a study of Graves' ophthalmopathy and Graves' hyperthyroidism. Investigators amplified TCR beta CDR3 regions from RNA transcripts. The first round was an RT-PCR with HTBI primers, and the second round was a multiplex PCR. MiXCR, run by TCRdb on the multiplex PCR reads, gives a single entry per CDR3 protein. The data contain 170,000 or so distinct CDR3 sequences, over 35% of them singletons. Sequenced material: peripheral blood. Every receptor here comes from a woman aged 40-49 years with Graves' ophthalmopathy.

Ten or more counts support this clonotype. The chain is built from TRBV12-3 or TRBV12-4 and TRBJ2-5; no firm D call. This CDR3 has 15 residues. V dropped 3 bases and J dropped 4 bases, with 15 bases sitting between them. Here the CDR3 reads CASSFGSAVGETQYF. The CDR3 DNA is TGTGCCAGCAGTTTTGGGTCGGCGGTTGGAGAGACCCAGTACTTC.

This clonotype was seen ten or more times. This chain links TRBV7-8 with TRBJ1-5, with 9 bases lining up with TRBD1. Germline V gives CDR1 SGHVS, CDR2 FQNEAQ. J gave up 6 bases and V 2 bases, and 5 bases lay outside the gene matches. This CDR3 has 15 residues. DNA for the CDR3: TGTGCCAGCAGCTTACGGACAGGGGAGGTTCAGCCCCAGCATTTT. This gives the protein CASSLRTGEVQPQHF.

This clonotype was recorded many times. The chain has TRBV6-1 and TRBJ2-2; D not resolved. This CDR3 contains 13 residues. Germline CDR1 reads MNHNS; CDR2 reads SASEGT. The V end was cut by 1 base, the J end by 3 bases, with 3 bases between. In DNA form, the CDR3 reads TGTGCCAGCAGTGAAGGAGACACCGGGGAGCTGTTTTTT. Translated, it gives CASSEGDTGELFF.

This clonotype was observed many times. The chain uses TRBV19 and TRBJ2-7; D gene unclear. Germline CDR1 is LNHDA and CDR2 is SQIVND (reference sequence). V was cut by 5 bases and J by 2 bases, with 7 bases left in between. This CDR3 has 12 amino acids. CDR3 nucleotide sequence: TGTGCCAGTAGTCAGAGTCCCTACGAGCAGTACTTC. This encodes CASSQSPYEQYF. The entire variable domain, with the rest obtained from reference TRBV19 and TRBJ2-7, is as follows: DGGITQSPKYLFRKEGQNVTLSCEQNLNHDAMYWYRQDPGQGLRLIYYSQIVNDFQKGDIAEGYSVSREKKESFPLTVTSAQKNPTAFYLCASSQSPYEQYFGPGTRLTVT.